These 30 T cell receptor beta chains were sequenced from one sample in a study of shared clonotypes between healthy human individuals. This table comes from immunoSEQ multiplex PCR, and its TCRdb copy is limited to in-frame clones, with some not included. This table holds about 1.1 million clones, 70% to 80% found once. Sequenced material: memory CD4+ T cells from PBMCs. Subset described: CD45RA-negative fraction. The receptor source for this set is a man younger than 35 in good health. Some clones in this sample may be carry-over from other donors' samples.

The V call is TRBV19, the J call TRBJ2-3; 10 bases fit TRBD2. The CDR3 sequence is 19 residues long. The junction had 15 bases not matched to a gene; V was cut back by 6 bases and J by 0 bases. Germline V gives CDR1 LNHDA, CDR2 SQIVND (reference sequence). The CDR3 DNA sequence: TGTGCCAGTAGGCCCCGGAGCGGGAGGGCACCTTACAGCACAGATACGCAGTATTTT. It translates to CASRPRSGRAPYSTDTQYF.

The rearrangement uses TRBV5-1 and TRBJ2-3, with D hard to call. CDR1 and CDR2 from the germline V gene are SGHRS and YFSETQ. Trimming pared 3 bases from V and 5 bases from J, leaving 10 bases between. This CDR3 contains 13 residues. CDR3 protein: CASSSPPKDTQYF. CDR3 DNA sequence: TGCGCCAGCAGCTCACCCCCAAAAGATACGCAGTATTTT.

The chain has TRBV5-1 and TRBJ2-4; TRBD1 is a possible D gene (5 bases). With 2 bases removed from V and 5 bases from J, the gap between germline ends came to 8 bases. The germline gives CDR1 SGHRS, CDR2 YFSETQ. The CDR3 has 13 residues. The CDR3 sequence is CASSFTTENIQYF. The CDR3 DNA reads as TGCGCCAGCAGCTTTACGACAGAAAACATTCAGTACTTC.

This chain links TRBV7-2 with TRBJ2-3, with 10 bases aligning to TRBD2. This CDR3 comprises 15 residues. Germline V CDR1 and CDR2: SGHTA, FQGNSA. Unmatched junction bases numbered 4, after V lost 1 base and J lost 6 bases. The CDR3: CASSLGSGRMDTQYF. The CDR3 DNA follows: TGTGCCAGCAGCTTAGGTAGCGGGAGGATGGATACGCAGTATTTT.

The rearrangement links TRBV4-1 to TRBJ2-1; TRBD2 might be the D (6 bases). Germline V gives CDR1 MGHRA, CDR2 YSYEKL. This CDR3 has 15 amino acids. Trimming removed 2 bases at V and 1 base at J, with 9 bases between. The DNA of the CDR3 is TGCGCCAGCAGCCAACCGACTAGATCCTACAATGAGCAGTTCTTC. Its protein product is CASSQPTRSYNEQFF.

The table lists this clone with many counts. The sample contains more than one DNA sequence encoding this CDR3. The CDR3 sequence is CASSLGLATDTQYF. CDR3 DNA sequence: TGTGCCAGCAGCCTAGGACTAGCAACAGATACGCAGTATTTT. The genes are TRBV7-2 and TRBJ2-3; TRBD2 matches 8 bases. The V segment lost 5 bases and the J segment 3 bases; nucleotides outside the gene matches: 4. This CDR3 comprises 14 residues. Germline loops: CDR1 SGHTA, CDR2 FQGNSA.

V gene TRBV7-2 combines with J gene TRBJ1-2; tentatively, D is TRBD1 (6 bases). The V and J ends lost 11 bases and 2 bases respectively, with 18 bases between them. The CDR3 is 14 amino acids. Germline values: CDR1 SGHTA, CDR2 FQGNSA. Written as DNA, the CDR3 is TGTGCCGGGTCCCAGGACAGACTAAACTATGGCTACACCTTC. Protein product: CAGSQDRLNYGYTF.

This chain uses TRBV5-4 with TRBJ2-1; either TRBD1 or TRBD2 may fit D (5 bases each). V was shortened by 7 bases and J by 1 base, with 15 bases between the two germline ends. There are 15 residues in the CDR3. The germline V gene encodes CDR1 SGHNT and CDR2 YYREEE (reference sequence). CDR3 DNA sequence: TGTGCCAGCTCTACGGGGCACGGTTCCTACAATGAGCAGTTCTTC. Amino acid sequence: CASSTGHGSYNEQFF.

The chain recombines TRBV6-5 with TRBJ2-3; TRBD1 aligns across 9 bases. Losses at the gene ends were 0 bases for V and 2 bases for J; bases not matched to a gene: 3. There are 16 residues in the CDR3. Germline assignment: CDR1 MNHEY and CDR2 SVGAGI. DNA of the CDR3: TGTGCCAGCAGTTACTCGGGGGACAGGGTCACAGATACGCAGTATTTT. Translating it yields CASSYSGDRVTDTQYF.

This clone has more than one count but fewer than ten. Written as DNA, the CDR3 is TGTGCCAGCAGCTTGGGTCGGGAGGCCTCCTACGAGCAGTACTTC. Translating it yields CASSLGREASYEQYF. J is TRBJ2-7 and V is TRBV5-4; 7 bases align to TRBD2. The CDR3 is 15 residues long. J gave up 0 bases and V 0 bases, and 3 bases lay outside the gene matches. Looked up from germline, CDR1 is SGHNT and CDR2 is YYREEE (reference sequence).

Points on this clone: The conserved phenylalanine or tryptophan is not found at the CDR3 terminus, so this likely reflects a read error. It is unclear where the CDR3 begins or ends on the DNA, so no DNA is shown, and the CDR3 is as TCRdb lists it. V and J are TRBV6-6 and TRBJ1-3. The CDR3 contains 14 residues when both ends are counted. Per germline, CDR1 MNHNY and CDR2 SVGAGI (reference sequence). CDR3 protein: CASSTLAGAGGDFG.

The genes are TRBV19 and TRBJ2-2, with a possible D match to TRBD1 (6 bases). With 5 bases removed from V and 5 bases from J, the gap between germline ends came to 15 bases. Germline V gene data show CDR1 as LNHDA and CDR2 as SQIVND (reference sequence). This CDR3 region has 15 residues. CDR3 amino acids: CASSFRGGRTGELFF. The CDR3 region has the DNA TGTGCCAGTAGTTTCAGGGGCGGCCGAACCGGGGAGCTGTTTTTT.

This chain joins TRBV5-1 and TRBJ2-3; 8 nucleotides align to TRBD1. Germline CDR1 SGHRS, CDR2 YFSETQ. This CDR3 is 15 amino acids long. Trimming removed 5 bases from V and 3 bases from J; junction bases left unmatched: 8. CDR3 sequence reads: CASRIQGESTDTQYF. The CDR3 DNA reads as TGCGCCAGCAGGATACAGGGGGAGAGTACAGATACGCAGTATTTT.

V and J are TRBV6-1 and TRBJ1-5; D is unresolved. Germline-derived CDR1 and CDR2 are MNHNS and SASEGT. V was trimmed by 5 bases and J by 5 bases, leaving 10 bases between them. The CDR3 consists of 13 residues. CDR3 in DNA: TGTGCCAGCAGTCTAGGGTGGGATCAGCCCCAGCATTTT. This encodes CASSLGWDQPQHF.

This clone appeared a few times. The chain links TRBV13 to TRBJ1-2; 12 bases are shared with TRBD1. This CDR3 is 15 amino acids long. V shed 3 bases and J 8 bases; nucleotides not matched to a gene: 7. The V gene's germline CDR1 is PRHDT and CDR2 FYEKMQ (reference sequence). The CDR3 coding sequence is TGTGCCAGCAGCTTGAGGGGACAGGGGGCATTGGGCTACACCTTC. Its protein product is CASSLRGQGALGYTF.

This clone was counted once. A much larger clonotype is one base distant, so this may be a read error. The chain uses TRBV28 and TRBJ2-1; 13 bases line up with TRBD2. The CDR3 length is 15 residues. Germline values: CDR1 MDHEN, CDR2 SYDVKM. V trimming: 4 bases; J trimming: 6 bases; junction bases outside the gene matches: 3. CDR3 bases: TGTGCCAGCAGTTGGACTAGCGGGAGAGGCAATGAGCAGTTCTTC. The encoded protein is CASSWTSGRGNEQFF.

The CDR3 spells CASSTRAGSYNEQFF. The DNA of the CDR3 is TGTGCCAGCAGTACGAGGGCGGGGTCCTACAATGAGCAGTTCTTC. This chain uses TRBV6-4 with TRBJ2-1; maybe TRBD2 (6 bases). The V end lost 5 bases, the J end lost 1 base, and 12 bases lay between the germline ends. CDR3 length equals 15 residues. The germline gives CDR1 MRHNA, CDR2 SNTAGT.

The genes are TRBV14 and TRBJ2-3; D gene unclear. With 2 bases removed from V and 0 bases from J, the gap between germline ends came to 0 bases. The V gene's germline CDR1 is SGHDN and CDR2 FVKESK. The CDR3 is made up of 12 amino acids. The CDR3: CASSQSTDTQYF. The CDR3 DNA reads TGTGCCAGCAGCCAAAGCACAGATACGCAGTATTTT.

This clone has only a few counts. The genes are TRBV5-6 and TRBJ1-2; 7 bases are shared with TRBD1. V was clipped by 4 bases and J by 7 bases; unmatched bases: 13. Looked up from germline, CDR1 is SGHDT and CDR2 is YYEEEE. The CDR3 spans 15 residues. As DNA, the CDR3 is TGTGCCAGCAGCCCAATACAGGGGAATGGACTTGGCTACACCTTC. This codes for CASSPIQGNGLGYTF.

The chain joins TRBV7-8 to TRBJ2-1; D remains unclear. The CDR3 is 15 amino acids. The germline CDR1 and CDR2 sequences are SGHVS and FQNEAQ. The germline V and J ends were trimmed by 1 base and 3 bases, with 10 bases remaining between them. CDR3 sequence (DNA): TGTGCCAGCAGCTTAGTAGGCGGAGTCTACAATGAGCAGTTCTTC. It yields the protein CASSLVGGVYNEQFF.

DNA for the CDR3: TGTGCCAGCAGTTTAATCAGTCTGGCGGGCTATGGCTACACCTTC. Its translation: CASSLISLAGYGYTF. V and J are TRBV28 and TRBJ1-2; D not certain. This CDR3 comprises 15 residues. Trimming cost V 2 bases and J 4 bases, with 14 bases left between them. Per the germline V gene, CDR1 is MDHEN and CDR2 is SYDVKM.

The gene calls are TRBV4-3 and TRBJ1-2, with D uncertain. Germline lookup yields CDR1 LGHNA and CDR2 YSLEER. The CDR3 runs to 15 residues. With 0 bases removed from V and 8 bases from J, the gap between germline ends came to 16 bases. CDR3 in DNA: TGCGCCAGCAGCCAAGAACCGAGGACCTCCGGCGGCTACACCTTC. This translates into CASSQEPRTSGGYTF.

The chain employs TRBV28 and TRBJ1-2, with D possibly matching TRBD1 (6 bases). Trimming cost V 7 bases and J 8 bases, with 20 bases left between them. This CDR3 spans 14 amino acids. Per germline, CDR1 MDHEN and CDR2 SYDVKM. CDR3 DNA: TGTGCCAGCACCGACGTAACCAGGGACATAGGCTACACCTTC. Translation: CASTDVTRDIGYTF.

The chain's CDR3 is CASSPRDRGTTNTGELFF. CDR3 DNA: TGTGCCAGCAGCCCCCGGGACAGGGGGACGACGAACACCGGGGAGCTGTTTTTT. V and J are TRBV9 and TRBJ2-2; TRBD1 matches 11 bases. V gave up 4 bases and J gave up 0 bases; unmatched junction bases: 8. The CDR3 sequence is 18 residues long. Germline-derived CDR1 and CDR2 are SGDLS and YYNGEE.

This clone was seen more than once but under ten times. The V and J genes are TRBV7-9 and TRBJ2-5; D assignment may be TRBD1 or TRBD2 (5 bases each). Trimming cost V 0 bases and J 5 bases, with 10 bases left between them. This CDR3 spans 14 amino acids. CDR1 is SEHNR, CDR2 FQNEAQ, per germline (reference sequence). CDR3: CASSLAGAVETQYF. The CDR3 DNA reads TGTGCCAGCAGCTTAGCCGGGGCGGTTGAGACCCAGTACTTC.

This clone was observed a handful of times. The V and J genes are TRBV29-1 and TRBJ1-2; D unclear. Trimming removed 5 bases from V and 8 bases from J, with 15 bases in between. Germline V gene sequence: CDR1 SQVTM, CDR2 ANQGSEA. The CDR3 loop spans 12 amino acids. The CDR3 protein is CSVRAASGGYTF. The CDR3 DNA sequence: TGCAGCGTTAGAGCGGCGTCCGGAGGCTACACCTTC.

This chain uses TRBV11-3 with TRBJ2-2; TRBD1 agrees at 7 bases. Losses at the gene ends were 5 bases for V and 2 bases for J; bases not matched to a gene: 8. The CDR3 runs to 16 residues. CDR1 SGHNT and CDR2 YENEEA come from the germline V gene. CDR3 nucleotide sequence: TGTGCCAGCAGCCCCCGAGGACAGGCTAACACCGGGGAGCTGTTTTTT. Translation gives CASSPRGQANTGELFF. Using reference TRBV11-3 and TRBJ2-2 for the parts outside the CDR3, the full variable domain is EAGVVQSPRYKIIEKKQPVAFWCNPISGHNTLYWYLQNLGQGPELLIRYENEEAVDDSQLPKDRFSAERLKGVDSTLKIQPAELGDSAVYLCASSPRGQANTGELFFGEGSRLTVL.

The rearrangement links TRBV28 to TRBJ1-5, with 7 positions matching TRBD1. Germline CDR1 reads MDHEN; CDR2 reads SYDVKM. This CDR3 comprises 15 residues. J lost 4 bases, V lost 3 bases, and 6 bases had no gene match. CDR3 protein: CASSLSTGRNQPQHF. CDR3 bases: TGTGCCAGCAGTTTGTCGACAGGGAGGAATCAGCCCCAGCATTTT.

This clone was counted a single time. For the CDR3, the DNA is TGTGCCAGCAGTTTATTGGCCCTAAGAGGTCAGCCCCAGCATTTT. Translating it yields CASSLLALRGQPQHF. The V call is TRBV28, the J call TRBJ1-5; no definite D call. This CDR3 has 15 residues. Germline CDR1 and CDR2: MDHEN and SYDVKM. Trimming stripped 1 base from V and 6 bases from J, with 13 bases between.

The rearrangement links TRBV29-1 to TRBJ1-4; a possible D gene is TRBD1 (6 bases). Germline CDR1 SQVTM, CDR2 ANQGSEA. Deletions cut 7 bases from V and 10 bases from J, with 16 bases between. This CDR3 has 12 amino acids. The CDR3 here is CSGGTWRGKLFF. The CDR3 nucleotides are TGCAGCGGGGGGACATGGCGGGGAAAACTGTTTTTT.